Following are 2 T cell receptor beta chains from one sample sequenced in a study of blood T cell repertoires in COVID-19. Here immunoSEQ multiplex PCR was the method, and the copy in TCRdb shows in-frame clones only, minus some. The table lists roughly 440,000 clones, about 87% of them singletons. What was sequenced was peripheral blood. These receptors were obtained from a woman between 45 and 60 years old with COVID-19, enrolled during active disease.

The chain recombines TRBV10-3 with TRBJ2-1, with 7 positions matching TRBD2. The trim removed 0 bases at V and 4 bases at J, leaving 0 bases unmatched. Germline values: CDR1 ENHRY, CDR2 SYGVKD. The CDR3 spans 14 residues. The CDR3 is CAISESAGYNEQFF. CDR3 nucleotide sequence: TGTGCCATCAGTGAGTCAGCGGGGTACAATGAGCAGTTCTTC.

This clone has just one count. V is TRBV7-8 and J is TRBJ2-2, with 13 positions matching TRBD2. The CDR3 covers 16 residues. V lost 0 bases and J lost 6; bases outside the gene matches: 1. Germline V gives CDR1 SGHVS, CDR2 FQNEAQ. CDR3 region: CASSLATSGGSGELFF. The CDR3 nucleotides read TGTGCCAGCAGCTTAGCGACTAGCGGGGGGTCCGGGGAGCTGTTTTTT.